Listed below are T cell receptor beta chains from one sample, sequenced in a study of cytomegalovirus exposure and HLA in healthy donors. TCRdb's table, derived via immunoSEQ multiplex PCR, lists solely in-frame clones and lacks some. The table records about 120,000 clones, roughly 70% of them present only once. Input material: PBMCs. All receptors come from a man aged 30 to 39 in good health and CMV-seronegative. CDR3s include the opening cysteine and the closing phenylalanine or tryptophan. The D gene is left open where the match is weak. Only part of the rows carry a size: once, few, many, or a class if the clone is expanded.

TRBD2,TRBJ2-1,15,TRBV4-1,once,CASSLMGLAGNEQFF,TGCGCCAGCAGCCTTATGGGACTAGCGGGCAATGAGCAGTTCTTC
-,TRBJ1-4,15,TRBV5-1,-,CASSDQGGGDEKLFF,TGCGCCAGCAGCGACCAAGGGGGAGGGGATGAAAAACTGTTTTTT
-,TRBJ1-5,16,TRBV28,few,CASSFIGGRSNQPQHF,TGTGCCAGCAGTTTTATTGGGGGCAGGAGCAATCAGCCCCAGCATTTT
TRBD1,TRBJ2-6,15,TRBV7-3,-,CASSWTGSGANVLTF,TGTGCCAGCAGCTGGACAGGTTCTGGGGCCAACGTCCTGACTTTC
TRBD1,TRBJ1-2,14,TRBV18,-,CASSPRQGAAGYTF,TGTGCCAGCTCACCAAGACAGGGTGCGGCTGGCTACACCTTC
TRBD2,TRBJ2-3,15,TRBV7-2,-,CASSVTGTITDTQYF,TGTGCCAGCAGCGTCACCGGGACTATAACAGATACGCAGTATTTT
-,TRBJ1-3,16,TRBV23-1,-,CASGYRNRNSGNTIYF,TGCGCCAGCGGGTACAGGAACCGCAACTCTGGAAACACCATATATTTT
TRBD1,TRBJ2-1,13,TRBV5-4,-,CASSIDRDNEQFF,TGTGCCAGCAGCATAGACAGGGACAATGAGCAGTTCTTC
TRBD1,TRBJ2-7,14,TRBV7-6,-,CASSPDRVLGEQYF,TGTGCCAGCAGCCCGGACAGGGTGTTAGGCGAGCAGTACTTC
TRBD1,TRBJ2-1,15,TRBV2,-,CASSPGTGVLYEQFF,TGTGCCAGCAGTCCCGGGACAGGGGTCCTCTATGAGCAGTTCTTC
TRBD1,TRBJ1-1,13,TRBV7-9,-,CASSGTANTEAFF,TGTGCCAGCAGCGGGACAGCGAACACTGAAGCTTTCTTT
-,TRBJ1-4,15,TRBV27,-,CASSFSGHWNEKLFF,TGTGCCAGCAGTTTCTCGGGACACTGGAATGAAAAACTGTTTTTT
-,TRBJ2-3,14,TRBV7-9,-,CASSSLPATDMQYF,TGTGCCAGCAGCTCTCTCCCCGCCACAGATATGCAGTATTTT
-,TRBJ2-3,13,TRBV28,-,CASTTTSTDTQYF,TGTGCCAGCACCACCACTAGCACAGATACGCAGTATTTT
-,TRBJ2-7,16,TRBV5-1,medium-sized,CASSLGGIIHAYEQYF,TGCGCCAGCAGCTTGGGCGGGATCATCCATGCGTACGAGCAGTACTTC
TRBD1,TRBJ1-2,16,TRBV28,-,CASRLVQDRDNYGYTF,TGTGCCAGCAGGCTTGTTCAGGACAGGGATAACTATGGCTACACCTTC
TRBD2,TRBJ2-5,13,TRBV30,few,CAWTSGGEETQYF,TGTGCCTGGACTAGCGGGGGGGAAGAGACCCAGTACTTC
-,TRBJ2-7,18,TRBV28,few,CASSLPFSRDKPYYEQYF,TGTGCCAGCAGTTTGCCTTTCTCCCGGGACAAGCCTTACTACGAGCAGTACTTC
TRBD1,TRBJ1-3,14,TRBV4-3,few,CASSPGTGGNTIYF,TGCGCCAGCAGCCCTGGGACAGGCGGAAACACCATATATTTT
-,TRBJ2-2,13,TRBV11-3,few,CASSLSSGGELFF,TGTGCCAGCAGCTTGAGTTCTGGCGGGGAGCTGTTTTTT
TRBD1,TRBJ1-2,14,TRBV10-3,-,CAISDRDRVRGYTF,TGTGCCATCAGTGACCGGGACAGGGTTCGCGGCTACACCTTC
-,TRBJ2-6,18,TRBV9,once,CASSVERILAPGANVLTF,TGTGCCAGCAGCGTCGAGCGGATACTAGCTCCTGGGGCCAACGTCCTGACTTTC
-,TRBJ2-1,12,TRBV6-5,-,CASSYSGGEQFF,TGTGCCAGCAGTTACTCGGGGGGTGAGCAGTTCTTC
TRBD1,TRBJ1-2,15,TRBV27,-,CASSSIQGVPFGYTF,TGTGCCAGCAGTTCCATACAGGGGGTCCCTTTTGGCTACACCTTC
TRBD2,TRBJ2-1,17,TRBV4-3,few,CASSNAPTSGTYNEQFF,TGCGCCAGCAGCAACGCCCCGACTAGCGGGACCTACAATGAGCAGTTCTTC
-,TRBJ2-3,12,TRBV28,-,CASSLSTDTQYF,TGTGCCAGCAGTTTATCGACAGATACGCAGTATTTT
-,TRBJ1-2,14,TRBV19,few,CASSPQGNLFGYTF,TGTGCCAGTAGTCCACAGGGTAATCTATTTGGCTACACCTTC
-,TRBJ1-2,15,TRBV19,-,CASSIDPGSGYGYTF,TGTGCCAGTAGTATAGATCCCGGATCGGGCTATGGCTACACCTTC
-,TRBJ2-3,14,TRBV5-6,-,CASSFDRGWDTQYF,TGTGCCAGCAGCTTCGATAGGGGGTGGGATACGCAGTATTTT
TRBD1,TRBJ2-2,16,TRBV5-1,-,CASSLGQGGYTGELFF,TGCGCCAGCAGCTTGGGACAGGGGGGATACACCGGGGAGCTGTTTTTT
-,TRBJ1-2,12,TRBV11-2,-,CASSFRDSAYTF,TGTGCCAGCAGCTTCCGGGACTCCGCCTACACCTTC
-,TRBJ1-1,16,TRBV7-9,-,CASSEWAGHLNTEAFF,TGTGCCAGCAGCGAGTGGGCGGGGCATCTGAACACTGAAGCTTTCTTT
-,TRBJ2-1,15,TRBV7-9,-,CASSSFGGLYNEQFF,TGTGCCAGCAGCTCATTCGGAGGCCTATACAATGAGCAGTTCTTC
-,TRBJ2-7,16,TRBV5-4,-,CASSLGGLGRGGSPYF,TGTGCCAGCAGCTTGGGGGGCCTCGGCAGGGGTGGGAGTCCGTACTTC
-,TRBJ1-2,13,TRBV6-6,-,CAEAADGAYGYTF,TGTGCAGAAGCCGCTGATGGGGCCTATGGCTACACCTTC
TRBD1,TRBJ2-7,13,TRBV11-2,-,CASSGQGLDEQYF,TGTGCCAGCAGCGGACAGGGACTTGACGAGCAGTACTTC
TRBD1,TRBJ1-2,14,TRBV15,-,CATSRTGEDYGYTF,TGTGCCACCAGCAGGACAGGGGAGGACTATGGCTACACCTTC
-,TRBJ2-7,12,TRBV5-4,-,CASSSLGHEQYF,TGTGCCAGCAGCTCCCTGGGGCACGAGCAGTACTTC
-,TRBJ1-3,14,TRBV4-1,-,CASSQVRAGNTIYF,TGCGCCAGCAGCCAAGTCAGGGCTGGAAACACCATATATTTT
-,TRBJ1-1,15,TRBV15,-,CATSRPREGSTEAFF,TGTGCCACCAGCAGACCTCGAGAGGGATCCACTGAAGCTTTCTTT
TRBD1,TRBJ2-2,15,TRBV11-3,-,CASSNNRGRTGELFF,TGTGCTAGCAGCAACAACAGGGGTCGCACCGGGGAGCTGTTTTTT
-,TRBJ1-1,15,TRBV27,-,CASSWVGHSNTEAFF,TGTGCCAGCAGTTGGGTCGGACATTCGAACACTGAAGCTTTCTTT
TRBD1,TRBJ1-2,15,TRBV2,few,CASSREIYRGLGYTF,TGTGCCAGCAGTCGCGAAATCTACAGGGGGCTTGGCTACACCTTC
TRBD1,TRBJ2-7,16,TRBV5-1,-,CASSGGDRGDRYEQYF,TGCGCCAGCAGCGGGGGGGACAGGGGGGACCGCTACGAGCAGTACTTC
TRBD1,TRBJ2-1,15,TRBV18,-,CASSPGTGGYHEQFF,TGTGCCAGCTCACCCGGGACAGGGGGGTACCATGAGCAGTTCTTC
-,TRBJ2-1,16,TRBV7-9,-,CASSSTQQAPSGEQFF,TGTGCCAGCAGCTCGACCCAGCAGGCTCCTTCAGGGGAGCAGTTCTTC
-,TRBJ1-4,17,TRBV30,-,CACPTVIREGTNEKLFF,TGTGCCTGCCCAACGGTGATCAGGGAAGGAACTAATGAAAAACTGTTTTTT
-,TRBJ2-1,12,TRBV6-5,-,CASSYSSNEQFF,TGTGCCAGCAGTTACTCGAGCAATGAGCAGTTCTTC
TRBD2,TRBJ2-3,16,TRBV7-6,-,CASSSLSGGFTDTQYF,TGTGCCAGCAGCTCCCTAAGCGGGGGGTTCACAGATACGCAGTATTTT
-,TRBJ2-7,13,TRBV27,-,CASSTPRGAEQYF,TGTGCCAGCAGTACCCCCCGGGGAGCCGAGCAGTACTTC
TRBD2,TRBJ2-1,14,TRBV29-1,-,CSVRQRGAYNEQFF,TGCAGCGTTCGTCAGCGGGGGGCCTACAATGAGCAGTTCTTC
TRBD2,TRBJ2-7,16,TRBV18,-,CASSPPWAGGSKEQYF,TGTGCCAGCTCACCCCCGTGGGCGGGGGGCTCGAAGGAGCAGTACTTC
-,TRBJ2-4,15,TRBV4-3,-,CASSQEGRGRDIQYF,TGCGCCAGCAGCCAAGAAGGGAGGGGGAGGGACATTCAGTACTTC
TRBD2,TRBJ2-7,15,TRBV5-4,-,CASSLNIAGRYEQYF,TGTGCCAGCAGCTTGAACATAGCGGGGCGCTACGAGCAGTACTTC